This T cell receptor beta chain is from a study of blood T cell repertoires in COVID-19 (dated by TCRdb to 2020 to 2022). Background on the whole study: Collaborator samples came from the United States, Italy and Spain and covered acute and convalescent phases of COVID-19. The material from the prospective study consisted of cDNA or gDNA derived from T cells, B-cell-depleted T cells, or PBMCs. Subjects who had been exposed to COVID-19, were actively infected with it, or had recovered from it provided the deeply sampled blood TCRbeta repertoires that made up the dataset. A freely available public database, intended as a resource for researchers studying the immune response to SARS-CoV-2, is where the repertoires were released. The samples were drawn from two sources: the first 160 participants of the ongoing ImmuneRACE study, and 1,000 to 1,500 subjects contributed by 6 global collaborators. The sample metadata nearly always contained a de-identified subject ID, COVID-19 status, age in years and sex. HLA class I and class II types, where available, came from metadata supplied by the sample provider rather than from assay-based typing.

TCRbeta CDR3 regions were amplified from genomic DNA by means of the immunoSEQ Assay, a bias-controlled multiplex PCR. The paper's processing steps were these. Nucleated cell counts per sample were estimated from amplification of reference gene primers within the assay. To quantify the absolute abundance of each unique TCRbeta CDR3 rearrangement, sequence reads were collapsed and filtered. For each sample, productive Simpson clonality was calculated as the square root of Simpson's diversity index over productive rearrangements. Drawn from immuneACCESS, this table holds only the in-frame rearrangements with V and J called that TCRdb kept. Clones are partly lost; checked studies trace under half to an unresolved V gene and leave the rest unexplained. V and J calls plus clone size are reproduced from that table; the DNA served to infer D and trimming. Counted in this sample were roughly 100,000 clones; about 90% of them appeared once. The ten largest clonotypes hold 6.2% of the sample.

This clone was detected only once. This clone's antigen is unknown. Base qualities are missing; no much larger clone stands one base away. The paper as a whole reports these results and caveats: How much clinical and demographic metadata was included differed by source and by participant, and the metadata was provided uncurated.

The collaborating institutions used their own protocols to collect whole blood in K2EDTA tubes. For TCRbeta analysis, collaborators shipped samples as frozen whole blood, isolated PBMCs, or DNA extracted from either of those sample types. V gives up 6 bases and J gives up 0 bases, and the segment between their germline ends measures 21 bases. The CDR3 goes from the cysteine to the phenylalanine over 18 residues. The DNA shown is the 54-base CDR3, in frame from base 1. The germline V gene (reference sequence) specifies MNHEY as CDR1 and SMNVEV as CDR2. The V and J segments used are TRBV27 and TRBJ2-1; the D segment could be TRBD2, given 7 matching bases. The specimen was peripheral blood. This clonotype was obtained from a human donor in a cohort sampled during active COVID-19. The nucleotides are TGTGCCAGCAGGGTAACTAGGGGGGGGGAAAGCTCCTACAATGAGCAGTTCTTC. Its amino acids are CASRVTRGGESSYNEQFF.